Listed here is a single TCR beta chain. Its antigen is currently unknown. Only CD45RO-negative cells positively selected for CCR7 counted as naive CD8 cells, so terminally differentiated effector memory CD45RA+ cells were excluded. Recent vaccinations or acute infections were absent in the healthy HIV-negative adult donors. Germline assignment: CDR1 SQVTM and CDR2 ANQGSEA. Trimming stripped 6 bases from V and 6 bases from J, with 14 bases between. CDR3 size: 12 residues. This sample stems from a study of shared clonotypes between healthy human individuals. In the study overall: Per donor, CD8 memory used one plate, CD8 naive used two, CD4 memory used three and CD4 naive used three. Study-level results: Sequencing of the sorted subsets was shown by rarefaction to be incomplete despite large depth.

Every subset had its genomic DNA shared out evenly among several immunoSEQ plates. Clones were sequenced by immunoSEQ multiplex PCR, and TCRdb holds only the in-frame ones, with some missing. The sample lists roughly 2.1 million clones, approximately 94% seen once, with around 1.7% in the top ten. Sample: naive CD8+ T cells from PBMCs. The receptor comes from a man in his late teens or twenties in good health. Some clones in this sample may be carry-over from other donors' samples. The gene calls are TRBV29-1 and TRBJ1-2; possible D gene TRBD1, 5 bases. In DNA form, the CDR3 reads TGCAGCGTCCCCGACGGGGGTAATGGCTACACCTTC. It specifies CSVPDGGNGYTF.